This passage covers 2 T cell receptor beta chains from one sample sequenced in a study of cytomegalovirus exposure and HLA in healthy donors. The PCR employed 60 Vbeta primers together with 13 Jbeta primers. Sequencing used immunoSEQ multiplex PCR; TCRdb keeps in-frame clones, though not all of them. The sample holds about 200,000 clones, roughly three quarters seen once. Sequencing input: PBMCs. The receptors here all came from a woman between 50 and 59 years old in good health and CMV-seronegative.

A single count supports this clone. V and J are TRBV7-3 and TRBJ2-3; tentative D call: TRBD2 (5 bases). Germline CDR1 reads SGHTA; CDR2 reads FQGTGA. The CDR3 runs to 13 residues. The V gene lost 2 bases and the J gene lost 4 bases, with 7 bases spanning the gap. CDR3 sequence reads: CASSLGRSDTQYF. In DNA, the CDR3 is TGTGCCAGCAGCTTAGGGAGATCAGATACGCAGTATTTT.

This clone was seen more than once but under ten times. The chain has TRBV6-6 and TRBJ1-1, with TRBD1 as a possible D gene (5 bases). This CDR3 is 16 amino acids long. Germline CDR1 MNHNY, CDR2 SVGAGI (reference sequence). V lost 5 bases and J lost 6, with 22 bases in between. CDR3 residues: CASSNPLGQGKAEAFF. In DNA form, the CDR3 reads TGTGCCAGCAGTAACCCTCTCGGGCAGGGTAAGGCTGAAGCTTTCTTT.